A single sample gave rise to the 17 T cell receptor beta chains below, sequenced in a study of vaccination and CD4 T cells after COVID-19 (dated by TCRdb to 2022 to 2024). Taken with the paper, the label for treatment or condition translates to: roughly nine-day PBMC culture with coronavirus spike peptide pools or control peptides (ViraFEST assay). Their antigens remain unidentified. Library prep was done by PCR. Sequencing was performed on an Illumina iSeq 100. DNA from cultured CD4+ T cells underwent TCR sequencing with the Oncomine TCR Beta short-read assay at the Johns Hopkins FTIC core. TCRdb reworked the public reads: Q25 trimming with fastp, MiXCR clone assembly, productive beta chains retained. Every distinct CDR3 protein forms one entry, paired with its most common genes and DNA. The sample table records some 20,000 distinct CDR3 sequences; around 29% of these occur just once. Approximately 15% of the sample is in the top ten clones.

Sequencing was carried out using cultured CD4+ T cells from blood. The source of these receptors is a human donor with COVID-19.

The chain links TRBV7-9 to TRBJ1-5; 9 bases agree with TRBD1. Trimming at V came to 4 bases and at J to 3 bases, leaving 7 bases not matched to a gene. Germline loops: CDR1 SEHNR, CDR2 FQNEAQ (reference sequence). The CDR3 is 16 amino acids. The CDR3 nucleotides read TGTGCCAGCAGCTCGATGGACAGGGGTAACAATCAGCCCCAGCATTTT. Amino acid sequence: CASSSMDRGNNQPQHF.

The chain carries TRBV19 and TRBJ1-6; tentative D call: TRBD1 (6 bases). The length of the CDR3 is 16 residues. Trimming left V 4 bases short and J 9 bases short, with 19 bases between. Germline V CDR1 and CDR2: LNHDA, SQIVND (reference sequence). CDR3 region: CASSRGAGEGSSPLHF. Written as DNA, the CDR3 is TGTGCCAGTAGTAGGGGGGCCGGGGAGGGTTCTTCACCCCTCCACTTT.

The count of this clonotype is one. The chain has TRBV19 and TRBJ2-6; 10 bases line up with TRBD1. Germline assignment: CDR1 LNHDA and CDR2 SQIVND (reference sequence). This CDR3 region has 20 residues. Losses at the gene ends were 10 bases for V and 0 bases for J; bases not matched to a gene: 18. CDR3 DNA: TGTGCCAAACTCCCACCTATCCCGGGACAGGGGAGCTCTGGGGCCAACGTCCTGACTTTC. Its translation is CAKLPPIPGQGSSGANVLTF. The complete variable domain, with remaining parts taken from reference TRBV19 and TRBJ2-6, reads DGGITQSPKYLFRKEGQNVTLSCEQNLNHDAMYWYRQDPGQGLRLIYYSQIVNDFQKGDIAEGYSVSREKKESFPLTVTSAQKNPTAFYLCAKLPPIPGQGSSGANVLTFGAGSRLTVL.

This clonotype was seen only a few times. The V and J genes are TRBV29-1 and TRBJ2-5; D possibly matches TRBD1 or TRBD2 (5 bases each). The CDR3 runs to 15 residues. Trimming stripped 7 bases from V and 2 bases from J, with 20 bases between. The germline V gene has CDR1 SQVTM and CDR2 ANQGSEA. CDR3 region: CSASRRGGQQETQYF. CDR3 DNA: TGCAGCGCATCCCGAAGGGGCGGGCAACAAGAGACCCAGTACTTC.

This sequence joins TRBV28 and TRBJ1-1; D possibly corresponds to TRBD1 (6 bases). Between the trimmed V and J ends, which lost 8 bases and 5 bases, there was a span of 21 bases. The germline gives CDR1 MDHEN, CDR2 SYDVKM. This CDR3 is 15 amino acids long. In DNA, the CDR3 is TGTGCCAGCGTCTGGGGGGCTCCTACTCCAACTGAAGCTTTCTTT. Translating it yields CASVWGAPTPTEAFF.

This clonotype was counted between two and nine times. The chain recombines TRBV14 with TRBJ1-2; TRBD1 aligns across 7 bases. Germline V gene lookup returns CDR1 SGHDN and CDR2 FVKESK. J was trimmed by 4 bases and V by 3 bases; bases with no gene match: 8. This CDR3 spans 15 amino acids. This CDR3 is CASSQSGDRVYGYTF. In DNA, the CDR3 is TGTGCCAGCAGCCAGTCTGGAGACAGGGTCTATGGCTACACCTTC.

This CDR3 is CASSVAPGGGAKNTEAFF. The DNA of the CDR3 is TGTGCCAGCAGCGTAGCCCCGGGGGGGGGCGCAAAGAACACTGAAGCTTTCTTT. J is TRBJ1-1 and V is TRBV9; possibly TRBD1 for D (6 bases). Germline CDR1 and CDR2: SGDLS and YYNGEE. This CDR3 region has 18 residues. Trimming cost V 0 bases and J 1 base, with 19 bases left between them.

This clonotype was detected only a few times. The chain carries TRBV2 and TRBJ1-5; D remains unclear. Germline assignment: CDR1 SNHLY and CDR2 FYNNEI. V dropped 2 bases and J dropped 5 bases, with 13 bases sitting between them. The CDR3 sequence is 15 residues long. The CDR3 here is CASSETRSAYQPQHF. The CDR3 DNA is TGTGCCAGCAGTGAAACCAGGTCGGCATATCAGCCCCAGCATTTT.

The rearrangement links TRBV5-1 to TRBJ2-5, with D uncertain. This CDR3 contains 13 residues. Looked up from germline, CDR1 is SGHRS and CDR2 is YFSETQ. The ends were cut back, 0 bases at V and 2 bases at J, with 5 bases in the middle. CDR3 in amino acids: CASSLAQQETQYF. The CDR3 region has the DNA TGCGCCAGCAGCTTGGCACAGCAAGAGACCCAGTACTTC. The whole variable domain, filled in from reference TRBV5-1 and TRBJ2-5, reads KAGVTQTPRYLIKTRGQQVTLSCSPISGHRSVSWYQQTPGQGLQFLFEYFSETQRNKGNFPGRFSGRQFSNSRSEMNVSTLELGDSALYLCASSLAQQETQYFGPGTRLLVL.

The J gene is TRBJ1-2, the V gene TRBV28, with D perhaps matching TRBD1 (6 bases). The germline V and J ends were trimmed by 6 bases and 1 base, with 15 bases remaining between them. Germline lookup yields CDR1 MDHEN and CDR2 SYDVKM. The CDR3 has 15 residues. The DNA of the CDR3 is TGTGCCAGCAGGAAAACAGGGACCAATAACTATGGCTACACCTTC. This encodes CASRKTGTNNYGYTF.

This chain connects TRBV19 to TRBJ2-7; TRBD2 aligns across 8 bases. V shed 1 base and J 2 bases; nucleotides not matched to a gene: 4. The germline V gene has CDR1 LNHDA and CDR2 SQIVND (reference sequence). The CDR3 totals 15 residues. The CDR3 spells CASSIGPAGAYEQYF. In DNA form, the CDR3 reads TGTGCCAGTAGTATAGGGCCAGCGGGGGCCTACGAGCAGTACTTC.

This clonotype was seen more than once but under ten times. CDR3 in DNA: TGCAGCGTTGAATTTTCCACCGATCAGCCCCAGCATTTT. It codes for CSVEFSTDQPQHF. This sequence joins TRBV29-1 and TRBJ1-5; D gene unclear. Trimming stripped 2 bases from V and 5 bases from J, with 10 bases between. This CDR3 comprises 13 residues. Germline V gene sequence: CDR1 SQVTM, CDR2 ANQGSEA.

V and J are TRBV6-1 and TRBJ1-2, with TRBD1 matching over 7 bases. The CDR3 spans 14 residues. The trim removed 6 bases at V and 3 bases at J, leaving 7 bases unmatched. Germline V gives CDR1 MNHNS, CDR2 SASEGT. CDR3 nucleotide sequence: TGTGCCAGCAGGGAAACAGGGGCGCACTATGGCTACACCTTC. Translation gives CASRETGAHYGYTF.

This clonotype was seen a handful of times. The chain recombines TRBV10-1 with TRBJ2-2, with a tentative D call TRBD1 (5 bases). V was cut by 5 bases and J by 4 bases, with 11 bases left in between. The CDR3 loop spans 14 amino acids. CDR1 WNHNN and CDR2 SYGVQD come from the germline V gene (reference sequence). DNA of the CDR3: TGCGCCAGCAGTTCGTCAGGGATCACCGGGGAGCTGTTTTTT. As protein: CASSSSGITGELFF.

In this sample, this clonotype turned up a few times. The chain has TRBV2 and TRBJ1-1, with 10 positions matching TRBD1. CDR3 size: 15 residues. CDR1 and CDR2 (germline): SNHLY, FYNNEI. Trimming cost V 0 bases and J 4 bases; bases outside gene matches: 2. The CDR3 spells CASSEADRGGTEAFF. The CDR3, as DNA: TGTGCCAGCAGTGAAGCGGACAGGGGGGGCACTGAAGCTTTCTTT.

This clonotype was observed a handful of times. The chain is built from TRBV20-1 and TRBJ1-2; weak D call: TRBD1 (5 bases). V lost 1 base and J 0 bases, leaving 12 bases between the germline ends. In germline, CDR1 is DFQATT, CDR2 SNEGSKA (reference sequence). This CDR3 has 15 amino acids. CDR3 loop: CSARVAPGANYGYTF. For the CDR3, the DNA is TGCAGTGCTAGAGTAGCCCCGGGGGCTAACTATGGCTACACCTTC.

This clonotype was counted between two and nine times. This rearrangement joins TRBV20-1 to TRBJ2-1; a possible D gene is TRBD2 (6 bases). The CDR3 is made up of 13 amino acids. Germline values: CDR1 DFQATT, CDR2 SNEGSKA (reference sequence). The V and J ends lost 3 bases and 4 bases respectively, with 10 bases between them. This chain's CDR3 is CSASGRQYNEQFF. CDR3 bases: TGCAGTGCTAGCGGGAGACAATACAATGAGCAGTTCTTC.